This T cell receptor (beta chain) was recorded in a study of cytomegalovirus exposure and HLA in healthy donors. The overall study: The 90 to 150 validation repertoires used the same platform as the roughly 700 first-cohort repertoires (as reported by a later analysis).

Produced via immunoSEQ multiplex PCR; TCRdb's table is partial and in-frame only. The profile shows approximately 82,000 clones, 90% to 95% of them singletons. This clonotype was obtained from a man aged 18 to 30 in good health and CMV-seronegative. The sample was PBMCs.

The CDR3 DNA follows: TGTGCCTGGCGGGGGGAGGGGACCCAGTACTTC. It encodes CAWRGEGTQYF. V and J are TRBV30 and TRBJ2-5; 7 positions agree with TRBD2. The V gene end was trimmed by 5 bases and the J gene end by 7 bases; junction bases not matched to a gene: 4. CDR3 size: 11 residues. Germline values: CDR1 GTSNPN, CDR2 SVGIG (reference sequence).